The 29 T cell receptor beta chains below all came from one sample that was sequenced in a study of Ad26.COV2.S vaccination and SARS-CoV-2 variants. Treatment given: roughly 18 received Ad26.COV2.S at low or high dose, single or two shots; roughly 5 received placebo; per-sample allocation not given. The investigators took samples on day 63 after the first vaccine or placebo injection. Profiled with immunoSEQ multiplex PCR; TCRdb holds only in-frame clones, not every one. The sample includes roughly 380,000 clones, about 85% of them seen just once. Sequenced material: peripheral blood, taken in a trial of Ad26.COV2.S vaccine versus placebo. Receptors were obtained from a person aged 18-60 years who received the Ad26.COV2.S COVID-19 vaccine or a placebo.

CDR3 in DNA: TGTGCCAGCAGTCGGACTCCCGAGACCCAGTACTTC. Residues: CASSRTPETQYF. V and J are TRBV2 and TRBJ2-5; perhaps TRBD2 as D (5 bases). The V end was cut by 5 bases, the J end by 5 bases, with 9 bases between. Germline CDR1 SNHLY, CDR2 FYNNEI. This CDR3 region has 12 residues.

The chain has TRBV7-2 and TRBJ1-3; D uncertain. Per germline, CDR1 SGHTA and CDR2 FQGNSA. With 3 bases removed from V and 4 bases from J, the gap between germline ends came to 13 bases. The CDR3 is 15 amino acids. CDR3 bases: TGTGCCAGCAGCTTCAGAGGTCTGGGGGGAAACACCATATATTTT. It specifies CASSFRGLGGNTIYF.

V usage is TRBV30 and J usage is TRBJ2-5; D unclear. The CDR3 length is 12 residues. Germline V gene lookup returns CDR1 GTSNPN and CDR2 SVGIG (reference sequence). V was clipped by 2 bases and J by 5 bases, with 9 bases between them. CDR3 amino acids: CAWSLGRETQYF. CDR3 DNA sequence: TGTGCCTGGAGTCTCGGGCGGGAGACCCAGTACTTC.

This chain connects TRBV11-2 to TRBJ2-7; D possibly corresponds to TRBD1 (7 bases). There are 15 residues in the CDR3. V gave up 5 bases and J gave up 3 bases, with 17 bases separating them. Germline V gives CDR1 SGHAT, CDR2 FQNNGV. The chain's CDR3 is CASSPGAQGGYEQYF. Written as DNA, the CDR3 is TGTGCCAGCAGCCCAGGAGCCCAGGGGGGCTACGAGCAGTACTTC.

This rearrangement joins TRBV4-3 to TRBJ2-2; 13 positions agree with TRBD2. The J segment lost 3 bases and the V segment lost 0 bases, leaving 4 bases of the junction unmatched. The germline V gene has CDR1 LGHNA and CDR2 YSLEER. This CDR3 comprises 18 residues. The CDR3 region has the DNA TGCGCCAGCAGCCAAGATAGGACTAGCGGGAGCTACACCGGGGAGCTGTTTTTT. Its translation is CASSQDRTSGSYTGELFF.

The rearrangement uses TRBV9 and TRBJ2-7, with TRBD2 as a possible D gene (6 bases). Germline lookup yields CDR1 SGDLS and CDR2 YYNGEE. Trimming cost V 0 bases and J 4 bases, with 11 bases left between them. The CDR3 length is 14 residues. CDR3 region: CASSVEAGNYEQYF. CDR3 nucleotides: TGTGCCAGCAGCGTAGAGGCGGGGAATTACGAGCAGTACTTC. The variable domain in full, with the rest retrieved from reference TRBV9 and TRBJ2-7, is DSGVTQTPKHLITATGQRVTLRCSPRSGDLSVYWYQQSLDQGLQFLIQYYNGEERAKGNILERFSAQQFPDLHSELNLSSLELGDSALYFCASSVEAGNYEQYFGPGTRLTVT.

The rearrangement links TRBV5-4 to TRBJ2-5; D possibly matches TRBD1 or TRBD2 (5 bases each). The V end lost 3 bases, the J end lost 5 bases, and 8 bases lay between the germline ends. Germline V CDR1 and CDR2: SGHNT, YYREEE (reference sequence). This CDR3 comprises 12 residues. The CDR3 here is CASSWWGETQYF. The CDR3 nucleotides are TGTGCCAGCAGCTGGTGGGGGGAGACCCAGTACTTC.

The chain employs TRBV20-1 and TRBJ2-2; 7 bases are a match to TRBD1. The J segment lost 7 bases and the V segment lost 3 bases, leaving 11 bases of the junction unmatched. The CDR3 runs 15 residues. Per the germline V gene, CDR1 is DFQATT and CDR2 is SNEGSKA (reference sequence). The CDR3 DNA reads TGCAGTGCTAGTCCCGCCCGCAGGGGGTTCGGGGAGCTGTTTTTT. This codes for CSASPARRGFGELFF.

This clone was seen a single time. This rearrangement joins TRBV7-2 to TRBJ2-7; D remains ambiguous. The CDR3 is made up of 14 amino acids. The V and J ends lost 5 bases and 2 bases respectively, with 13 bases between them. Germline loops: CDR1 SGHTA, CDR2 FQGNSA. CDR3 sequence: CASSPDRVAYEQYF. For the CDR3, the DNA is TGTGCCAGCAGCCCCGATCGGGTTGCCTACGAGCAGTACTTC.

J is TRBJ1-1 and V is TRBV30; D uncertain. Germline CDR1 reads GTSNPN; CDR2 reads SVGIG (reference sequence). This CDR3 region has 16 residues. V was cut by 0 bases and J by 1 base, with 15 bases left in between. The CDR3: CAWSVQVGRRNTEAFF. The DNA for the CDR3 is TGTGCCTGGAGTGTACAAGTAGGACGGAGGAACACTGAAGCTTTCTTT.

This sequence joins TRBV30 and TRBJ2-3; 10 bases match TRBD2. The CDR3 is made up of 14 amino acids. In germline, CDR1 is GTSNPN, CDR2 SVGIG (reference sequence). Trimming took 4 bases from V and 1 from J; bases not matched to a gene: 2. The CDR3 sequence is CAWILAGGTDTQYF. CDR3 sequence (DNA): TGTGCCTGGATTCTAGCGGGGGGCACAGATACGCAGTATTTT. The full variable domain, its missing parts supplied by reference TRBV30 and TRBJ2-3, is SQTIHQWPATLVQPVGSPLSLECTVEGTSNPNLYWYRQAAGRGLQLLFYSVGIGQISSEVPQNLSASRPQDRQFILSSKKLLLSDSGFYLCAWILAGGTDTQYFGPGTRLTVL.

CDR3 coding DNA: TGCAGTGCTAGTGGTCTAGCGGGAAGCTCCTACGAGCAGTACTTC. Translating gives CSASGLAGSSYEQYF. The rearrangement uses TRBV20-1 and TRBJ2-7, with 9 bases matching TRBD2. Looked up from germline, CDR1 is DFQATT and CDR2 is SNEGSKA (reference sequence). Trimming cost V 3 bases and J 0 bases; bases outside gene matches: 6. CDR3 length: 15 amino acids.

This chain links TRBV5-4 with TRBJ2-5; D not resolved. Trimming shortened V by 2 bases and J by 2 bases, and 7 bases separated the two germline ends. The CDR3 runs 13 residues. Germline lookup yields CDR1 SGHNT and CDR2 YYREEE (reference sequence). CDR3 region: CASSLGPQETQYF. The CDR3 DNA reads TGTGCCAGCAGCTTAGGACCTCAAGAGACCCAGTACTTC.

The chain couples TRBV11-3 to TRBJ2-5; D perhaps matches TRBD2 (7 bases). Trimming took 8 bases from V and 3 from J, leaving 19 bases between them. The germline V gene encodes CDR1 SGHNT and CDR2 YENEEA. CDR3 length: 15 residues. The DNA of the CDR3 is TGTGCCAGCGCAGAAGGGGGGGCGCGGGAAGAGACCCAGTACTTC. This encodes CASAEGGAREETQYF.

This chain joins TRBV24-1 and TRBJ2-5, with 9 bases aligning to TRBD2. Germline CDR1 reads KGHDR; CDR2 reads SFDVKD. V dropped 7 bases and J dropped 0; count of bases not matched to a gene: 8. The CDR3 spans 16 residues. CDR3 bases: TGTGCCACCAGCCCCTCGACTAGCGGTTACCAAGAGACCCAGTACTTC. This gives the protein CATSPSTSGYQETQYF.

Concerning this clone: Distinct nucleotide sequences in the sample also encode this CDR3. The gene calls are TRBV24-1 and TRBJ2-6; D gene ambiguous. This CDR3 has 15 residues. The ends were cut back, 3 bases at V and 4 bases at J, with 9 bases in the middle. Germline assignment: CDR1 KGHDR and CDR2 SFDVKD. CDR3 amino acids: CATSDPRSGANVLTF. The DNA for the CDR3 is TGTGCCACCAGTGATCCACGATCAGGGGCCAACGTCCTGACTTTC.

The CDR3 is CASSIEQGQPQHF. The CDR3 DNA sequence: TGTGCCAGTAGTATAGAACAGGGGCAGCCCCAGCATTTT. The V and J genes are TRBV19 and TRBJ1-5, with TRBD1 matching over 7 bases. The CDR3 runs to 13 residues. The V and J ends lost 0 bases and 7 bases, in that order; junction bases with no gene match: 0. The germline V gene has CDR1 LNHDA and CDR2 SQIVND (reference sequence).

This clone was seen only once. The chain recombines TRBV5-1 with TRBJ2-3; 10 bases agree with TRBD2. Per the germline V gene, CDR1 is SGHRS and CDR2 is YFSETQ. The CDR3 length is 15 residues. V trimming: 0 bases; J trimming: 6 bases; junction bases outside the gene matches: 4. The CDR3 reads CASSLVSSGGDTQYF. CDR3 DNA: TGCGCCAGCAGCTTGGTATCTAGCGGGGGCGATACGCAGTATTTT.

The J gene is TRBJ1-6, the V gene TRBV3-1 (or the pseudogene TRBV3-2); D may be TRBD1 (5 bases). The CDR3 totals 14 residues. CDR1 LGHDT and CDR2 YNNKEL come from the germline V gene (reference sequence). The V and J ends lost 1 base and 6 bases respectively, with 7 bases between them. The CDR3 loop reads CASSQVQGNSPLHF. The CDR3 region has the DNA TGTGCCAGCAGCCAAGTCCAGGGTAATTCACCCCTCCACTTT.

This clone was seen many times. J is TRBJ1-5 and V is TRBV19; D unresolved. Trimming removed 3 bases from V and 6 bases from J, with 12 bases in between. CDR3 length equals 14 residues. Germline V gives CDR1 LNHDA, CDR2 SQIVND (reference sequence). CDR3 sequence: CASSIGQERQPQHF. The DNA for the CDR3 is TGTGCCAGTAGTATCGGTCAGGAGCGTCAGCCCCAGCATTTT.

The gene calls are TRBV30 and TRBJ1-5, with a tentative D call TRBD1 (6 bases). The V gene lost 2 bases and the J gene lost 6 bases, with 17 bases spanning the gap. CDR3 size: 15 residues. The germline CDR1 and CDR2 sequences are GTSNPN and SVGIG (reference sequence). The CDR3 nucleotides read TGTGCCTGGAGTTGGGGCAGGGGAGTCAGTCAGCCCCAGCATTTT. Translation gives CAWSWGRGVSQPQHF.

The chain has TRBV4-3 and TRBJ2-3, with TRBD1 matching over 9 bases. There are 15 residues in the CDR3. V lost 1 base and J lost 1; bases outside the gene matches: 0. Germline CDR1 reads LGHNA; CDR2 reads YSLEER. CDR3 amino acids: CASSQGTGGTDTQYF. CDR3 DNA sequence: TGCGCCAGCAGCCAAGGGACAGGGGGCACAGATACGCAGTATTTT.

The V and J genes are TRBV6-2 or TRBV6-3 and TRBJ1-1; possibly TRBD1 for D (5 bases). CDR3 length: 14 amino acids. The V end lost 2 bases, the J end lost 4 bases, and 11 bases lay between the germline ends. Germline V gene data show CDR1 as MNHEY and CDR2 as SVGEGT. CDR3 sequence: CASSYVQAVTEAFF. For the CDR3, the DNA is TGTGCCAGCAGTTACGTACAGGCGGTCACTGAAGCTTTCTTT.

The chain combines TRBV12-1 with TRBJ2-3; TRBD2 was called by the table and not checked on the DNA. TRBV12-1 is termed a pseudogene. The CDR3 runs to 16 residues. The CDR3 loop reads CASSGQLAADTDTQYF. The CDR3 DNA reads as TGTGCCAGCAGCGGCCAGCTAGCGGCTGACACAGATACGCAGTATTTT.

This clone was counted only a few times. The genes are TRBV5-1 and TRBJ2-7; maybe TRBD1 (6 bases). Germline V gene lookup returns CDR1 SGHRS and CDR2 YFSETQ. The CDR3 loop spans 14 amino acids. Trimming stripped 1 base from V and 2 bases from J, with 10 bases between. CDR3 protein: CASSLSGETYEQYF. The CDR3 DNA sequence: TGCGCCAGCAGCTTGTCAGGGGAAACCTACGAGCAGTACTTC.

The chain links TRBV5-1 to TRBJ1-5, with D maybe TRBD1 (5 bases). This CDR3 contains 15 residues. Germline CDR1 SGHRS, CDR2 YFSETQ. Trimming left V 0 bases short and J 6 bases short, with 13 bases between. CDR3 amino acids: CASSLGPAGAQPQHF. CDR3 in DNA: TGCGCCAGCAGCTTGGGGCCAGCTGGGGCTCAGCCCCAGCATTTT.

In the case of this clone: Other nucleotide sequences from this sample produce the same CDR3. The rearrangement links TRBV5-1 to TRBJ2-3; D uncertain. The V gene lost 0 bases and the J gene lost 0 bases, with 5 bases spanning the gap. The CDR3 runs to 14 residues. The germline CDR1 and CDR2 sequences are SGHRS and YFSETQ. The CDR3 sequence is CASSLGQSTDTQYF. The CDR3 DNA reads as TGCGCCAGCAGCTTGGGGCAGAGCACAGATACGCAGTATTTT.

Of note for this clone: Other DNA sequences in the sample encode the same CDR3. The V gene is TRBV9, the J gene TRBJ2-7, with a weak D call TRBD1 (5 bases). V was shortened by 0 bases and J by 3 bases, with 10 bases between the two germline ends. Germline loops: CDR1 SGDLS, CDR2 YYNGEE. This CDR3 spans 14 amino acids. CDR3 sequence (DNA): TGTGCCAGCAGCGTAGGTGGGCAGGGCTACGAGCAGTACTTC. This codes for CASSVGGQGYEQYF.

J is TRBJ2-5 and V is TRBV11-2, with 8 positions matching TRBD2. Germline loops: CDR1 SGHAT, CDR2 FQNNGV. This CDR3 is 16 amino acids long. The V and J ends lost 2 bases and 4 bases, in that order; junction bases with no gene match: 9. Here the CDR3 reads CASSLSGGAFSETQYF. For the CDR3, the DNA is TGTGCCAGCAGCTTATCCGGGGGGGCCTTTTCAGAGACCCAGTACTTC.